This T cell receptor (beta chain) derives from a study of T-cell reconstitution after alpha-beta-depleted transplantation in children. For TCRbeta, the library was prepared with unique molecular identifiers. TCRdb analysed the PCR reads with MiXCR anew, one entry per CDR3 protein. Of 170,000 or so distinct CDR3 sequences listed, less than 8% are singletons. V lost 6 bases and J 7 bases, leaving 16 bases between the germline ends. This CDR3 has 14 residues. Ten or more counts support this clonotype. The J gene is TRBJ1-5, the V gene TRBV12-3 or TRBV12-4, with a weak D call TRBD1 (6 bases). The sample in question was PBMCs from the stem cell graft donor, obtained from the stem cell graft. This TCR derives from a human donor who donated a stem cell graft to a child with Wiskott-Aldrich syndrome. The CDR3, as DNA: TGTGCCAGCAGATTGGACAGCGGGCCCCAGCCCCAGCATTTT. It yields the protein CASRLDSGPQPQHF.